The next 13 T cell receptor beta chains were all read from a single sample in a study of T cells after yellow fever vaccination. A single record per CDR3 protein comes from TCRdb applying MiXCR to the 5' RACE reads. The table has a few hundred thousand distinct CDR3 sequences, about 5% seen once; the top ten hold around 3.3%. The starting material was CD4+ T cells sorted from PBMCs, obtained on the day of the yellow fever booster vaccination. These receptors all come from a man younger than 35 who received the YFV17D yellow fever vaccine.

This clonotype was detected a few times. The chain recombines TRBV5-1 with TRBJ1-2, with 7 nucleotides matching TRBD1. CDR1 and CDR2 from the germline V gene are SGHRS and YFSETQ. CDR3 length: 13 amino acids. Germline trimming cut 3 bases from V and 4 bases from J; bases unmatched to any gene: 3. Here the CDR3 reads CASSSTGPYGYTF. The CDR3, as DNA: TGCGCCAGCAGCTCGACAGGGCCCTATGGCTACACCTTC.

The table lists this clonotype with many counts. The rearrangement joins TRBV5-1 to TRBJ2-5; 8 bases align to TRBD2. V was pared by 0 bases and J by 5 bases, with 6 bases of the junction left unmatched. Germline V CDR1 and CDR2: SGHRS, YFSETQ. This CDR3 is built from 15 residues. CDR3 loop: CASSLARTSMETQYF. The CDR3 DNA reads TGCGCCAGCAGCTTGGCCCGGACTAGCATGGAGACCCAGTACTTC. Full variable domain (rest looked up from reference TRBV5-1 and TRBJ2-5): KAGVTQTPRYLIKTRGQQVTLSCSPISGHRSVSWYQQTPGQGLQFLFEYFSETQRNKGNFPGRFSGRQFSNSRSEMNVSTLELGDSALYLCASSLARTSMETQYFGPGTRLLVL.

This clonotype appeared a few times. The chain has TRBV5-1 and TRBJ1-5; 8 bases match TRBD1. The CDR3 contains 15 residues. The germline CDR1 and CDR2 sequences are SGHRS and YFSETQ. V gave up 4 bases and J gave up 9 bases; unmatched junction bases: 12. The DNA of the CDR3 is TGCGCCAGCAGCCGGACCGGGACAGGCCTTTGGCCCCAGCATTTT. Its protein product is CASSRTGTGLWPQHF.

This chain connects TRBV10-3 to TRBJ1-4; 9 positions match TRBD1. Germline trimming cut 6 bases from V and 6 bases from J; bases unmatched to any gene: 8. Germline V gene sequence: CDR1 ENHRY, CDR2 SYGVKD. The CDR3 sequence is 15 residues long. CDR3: CAISKGGTGHEKLFF. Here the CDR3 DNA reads TGTGCCATCAGCAAGGGAGGGACAGGGCATGAAAAACTGTTTTTT.

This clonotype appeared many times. CDR3 sequence reads: CASEAGGLYGYTF. CDR3 coding DNA: TGTGCCAGCGAGGCCGGGGGGCTCTATGGCTACACCTTC. This sequence joins TRBV7-2 and TRBJ1-2, with D possibly TRBD1 on 6 matching bases. The CDR3 spans 13 residues. CDR1 is SGHTA, CDR2 FQGNSA, per germline. V was cut by 8 bases and J by 4 bases, with 14 bases left in between.

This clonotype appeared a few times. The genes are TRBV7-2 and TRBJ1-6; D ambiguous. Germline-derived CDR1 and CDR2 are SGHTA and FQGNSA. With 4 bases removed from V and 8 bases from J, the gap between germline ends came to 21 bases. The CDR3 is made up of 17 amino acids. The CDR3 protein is CASSSVPAGSGDSPLHF. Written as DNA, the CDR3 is TGTGCCAGCAGCTCAGTCCCGGCCGGGTCCGGCGATTCACCCCTCCACTTT.

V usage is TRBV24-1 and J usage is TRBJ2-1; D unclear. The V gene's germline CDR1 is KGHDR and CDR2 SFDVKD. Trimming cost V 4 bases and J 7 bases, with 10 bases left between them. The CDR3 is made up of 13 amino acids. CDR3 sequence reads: CATSDTLGNEQFF. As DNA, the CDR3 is TGTGCCACCAGTGACACCCTGGGGAATGAGCAGTTCTTC.

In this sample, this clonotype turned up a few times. The CDR3 DNA sequence: TGTGCCAGCAGCCCCGAGGCAGGGTTGAACACCGGGGAGCTGTTTTTT. Translating it yields CASSPEAGLNTGELFF. This chain connects TRBV12-3 or TRBV12-4 to TRBJ2-2, with a tentative D call TRBD1 (5 bases). This CDR3 comprises 16 residues. Deletions cut 6 bases from V and 1 base from J, with 15 bases between.

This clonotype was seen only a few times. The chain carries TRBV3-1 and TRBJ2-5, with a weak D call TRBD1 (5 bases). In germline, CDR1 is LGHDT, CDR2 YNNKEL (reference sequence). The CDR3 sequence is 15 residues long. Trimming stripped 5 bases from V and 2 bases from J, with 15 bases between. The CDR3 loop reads CASSYGADPQETQYF. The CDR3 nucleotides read TGTGCCAGCAGCTATGGGGCTGACCCACAAGAGACCCAGTACTTC.

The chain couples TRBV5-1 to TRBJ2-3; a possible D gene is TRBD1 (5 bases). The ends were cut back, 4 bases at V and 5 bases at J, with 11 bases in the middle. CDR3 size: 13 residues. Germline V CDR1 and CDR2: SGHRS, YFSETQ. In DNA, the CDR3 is TGCGCCAGCAGCGACAGAGTGGGAGATACGCAGTATTTT. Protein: CASSDRVGDTQYF.

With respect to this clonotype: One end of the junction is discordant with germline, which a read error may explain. The CDR3 sequence: CASSATDLIELF. The CDR3 coding sequence is TGTGCCAGCTCAGCGACGGACCTAATTGAGCTCTTC. This chain connects TRBV18 to TRBJ2-1; D is undetermined. The germline V gene encodes CDR1 KGHSH and CDR2 LQKENI. The CDR3 has 12 amino acids.

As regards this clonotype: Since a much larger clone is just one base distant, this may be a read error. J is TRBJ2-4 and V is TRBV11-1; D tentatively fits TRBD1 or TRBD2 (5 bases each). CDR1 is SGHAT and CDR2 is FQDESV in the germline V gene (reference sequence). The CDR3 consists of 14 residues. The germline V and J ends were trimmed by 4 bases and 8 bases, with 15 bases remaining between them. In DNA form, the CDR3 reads TGTGCCAGCAGCTCACCCGGGACCAGGTACATTCAGTACTTC. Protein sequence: CASSSPGTRYIQYF.

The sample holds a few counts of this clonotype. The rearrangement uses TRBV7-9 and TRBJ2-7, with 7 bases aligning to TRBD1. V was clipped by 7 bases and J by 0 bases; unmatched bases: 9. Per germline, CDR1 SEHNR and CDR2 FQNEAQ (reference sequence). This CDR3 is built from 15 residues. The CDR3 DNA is TGTGCCAGCATCAGGGGGACAGAAAGCTCCTACGAGCAGTACTTC. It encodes CASIRGTESSYEQYF.